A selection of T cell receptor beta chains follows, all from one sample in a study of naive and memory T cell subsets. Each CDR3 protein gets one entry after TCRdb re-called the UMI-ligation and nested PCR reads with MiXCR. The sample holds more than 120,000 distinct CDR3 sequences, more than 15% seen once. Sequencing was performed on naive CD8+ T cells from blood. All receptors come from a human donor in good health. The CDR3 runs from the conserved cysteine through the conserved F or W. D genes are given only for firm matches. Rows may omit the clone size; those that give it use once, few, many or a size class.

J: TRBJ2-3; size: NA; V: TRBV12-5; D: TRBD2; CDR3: CASGLWTSGRLTLGPDTQYF; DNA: TGTGCTAGTGGTTTGTGGACTAGCGGGAGGCTCACGCTGGGCCCAGATACGCAGTATTTT
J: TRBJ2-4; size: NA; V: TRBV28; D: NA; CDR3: CASSFQATPRTTDGYWDIQYF; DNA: TGTGCCAGCAGTTTCCAGGCTACCCCCCGGACCACGGACGGGTATTGGGACATTCAGTACTTC
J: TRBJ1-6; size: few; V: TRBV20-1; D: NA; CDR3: CSAKDVSRDYSPLHF; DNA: TGCAGTGCTAAGGATGTAAGCAGGGATTATTCACCCCTCCACTTT
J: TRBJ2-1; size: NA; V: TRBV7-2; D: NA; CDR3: CASSLAPLGFSLNEQFF; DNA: TGTGCCAGCAGCTTAGCACCTCTCGGATTTTCTCTAAATGAGCAGTTCTTC
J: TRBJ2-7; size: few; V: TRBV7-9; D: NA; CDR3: CASIPTADSSLEQYF; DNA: TGTGCCAGCATCCCGACGGCAGATTCCTCTCTCGAGCAGTACTTC
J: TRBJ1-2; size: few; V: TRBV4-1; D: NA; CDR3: CASSQAALRGTGYTF; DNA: TGCGCCAGCAGCCAAGCGGCGCTTAGGGGGACAGGCTACACCTTC
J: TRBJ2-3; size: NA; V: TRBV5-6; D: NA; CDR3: CASSHLATRTDTQYF; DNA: TGTGCCAGCAGCCATCTAGCGACCCGCACAGATACGCAGTATTTT
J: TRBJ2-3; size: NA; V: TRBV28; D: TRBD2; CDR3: CASSLSLADTDTQYF; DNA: TGTGCCAGCAGTTTATCACTAGCGGACACAGATACGCAGTATTTT
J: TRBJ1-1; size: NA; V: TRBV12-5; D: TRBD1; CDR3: CASGLIWTGGDRTEAFF; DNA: TGTGCTAGTGGTTTGATCTGGACAGGGGGTGACCGCACTGAAGCTTTCTTT
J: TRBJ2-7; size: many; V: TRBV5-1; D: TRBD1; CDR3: CASSYTGTGDYEQYF; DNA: TGCGCCAGCAGCTACACCGGGACAGGAGACTACGAGCAGTACTTC
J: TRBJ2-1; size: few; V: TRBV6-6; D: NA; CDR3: CASGRGGPYNEQFF; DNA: TGTGCCAGCGGGCGGGGCGGTCCATACAATGAGCAGTTCTTC
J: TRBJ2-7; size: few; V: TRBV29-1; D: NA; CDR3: CSVERAGDLEQYF; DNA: TGCAGCGTTGAAAGGGCCGGAGACCTCGAGCAGTACTTC
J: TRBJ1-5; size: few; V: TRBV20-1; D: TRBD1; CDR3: CSARGLLRRGLGQPQHF; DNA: TGCAGTGCTAGAGGGCTCCTCCGCAGGGGGCTGGGGCAGCCCCAGCATTTT
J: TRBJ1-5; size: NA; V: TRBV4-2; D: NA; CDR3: CASSQDGQNNQPQHF; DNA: TGTGCCAGCAGCCAAGATGGACAGAACAATCAGCCCCAGCATTTT
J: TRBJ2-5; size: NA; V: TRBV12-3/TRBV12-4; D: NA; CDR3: CASSFFSTGQETQYF; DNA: TGTGCCAGCAGTTTTTTCTCTACAGGACAAGAGACCCAGTACTTC
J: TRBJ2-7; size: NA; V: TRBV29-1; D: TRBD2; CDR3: CSVAPSGLSYEQYF; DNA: TGCAGCGTTGCCCCTAGCGGGCTCTCCTACGAGCAGTACTTC